This TCR beta chain was identified in a study of T cell repertoires in cytomegalovirus infection. TCRdb reprocessed the reads with MiXCR, giving one entry per CDR3 protein. The profile shows almost 550,000 distinct CDR3 sequences, about 17% of them singletons. As for this clonotype: This clone may be a read error of a much larger clone one base away.

The CDR3 length is 18 residues. What was sequenced was CD8+ T cells from PBMCs. The sequence derives from a human donor in good health (CMV status not recorded). Some clones in this sample may be carry-over from other donors' samples. V and J are TRBV12-3 or TRBV12-4 and TRBJ2-2, with TRBD1 matching 9 bases. CDR3 loop: CVSTPGQGSPANTGELFF. The CDR3 DNA is TGTGTCAGCACCCCGGGACAGGGTAGCCCAGCGAACACCGGGGAGCTGTTTTTT.